Below, 31 T cell receptor beta chains from the same sample are listed, as sequenced in a study of OX40 agonist ivuxolimab in advanced cancers. Using immunoSEQ multiplex PCR, the repertoire was profiled, and TCRdb retains in-frame clones only, with some absent. This table has approximately 160,000 clones, around 94% appearing once. Sequenced material: CD4+ or CD8+ T cells sorted from blood, taken in a trial of the OX40 agonist ivuxolimab. All receptors derive from an adult with an advanced solid tumor such as melanoma, head and neck, liver or kidney cancer.

This clone was detected only once. The chain is built from TRBV5-4 and TRBJ1-2; D may be TRBD1 (6 bases). The V end was cut by 2 bases, the J end by 6 bases, with 14 bases between. The V gene's germline CDR1 is SGHNT and CDR2 YYREEE (reference sequence). CDR3 length equals 14 residues. The CDR3 loop is CASSFLTGRDGYTF. CDR3 DNA: TGTGCCAGCAGCTTCCTTACAGGGAGGGATGGCTACACCTTC.

V is TRBV6-5 and J is TRBJ1-1; D may be TRBD1 (5 bases). V lost 2 bases and J 5 bases, leaving 12 bases between the germline ends. The CDR3 length is 14 residues. CDR1 and CDR2 (germline): MNHEY, SVGAGI. CDR3 bases: TGTGCCAGCAGTTACCTCCTCGGGGGTACTGAAGCTTTCTTT. Encoded protein: CASSYLLGGTEAFF.

This chain joins TRBV4-1 and TRBJ2-5; 12 positions match TRBD2. V trimming: 2 bases; J trimming: 5 bases; junction bases outside the gene matches: 15. The CDR3 has 19 residues. Germline V gene data show CDR1 as MGHRA and CDR2 as YSYEKL. CDR3 in DNA: TGCGCCAGCAGCCAAACCCCTGGCAGGGCTAGCGGGAGGGGGGAGACCCAGTACTTC. Its translation is CASSQTPGRASGRGETQYF.

The chain employs TRBV7-9 and TRBJ2-5; TRBD2 matches at 9 bases. The CDR3 totals 17 residues. Looked up from germline, CDR1 is SEHNR and CDR2 is FQNEAQ (reference sequence). V was clipped by 5 bases and J by 4 bases; unmatched bases: 14. The CDR3, as DNA: TGTGCCAGCAGCCATGGCGTAGCGGGAGTTCGGGGAGAGACCCAGTACTTC. Translated: CASSHGVAGVRGETQYF.

This rearrangement joins TRBV7-2 to TRBJ2-3; tentatively, D is TRBD1 (5 bases). The CDR3 totals 16 residues. The germline V gene encodes CDR1 SGHTA and CDR2 FQGNSA. V lost 2 bases and J lost 0, with 12 bases in between. CDR3 sequence reads: CASSLPRGSSTDTQYF. The CDR3 DNA reads as TGTGCCAGCAGCTTACCTAGGGGCAGTAGCACAGATACGCAGTATTTT.

The J gene is TRBJ2-6, the V gene TRBV5-1; D remains ambiguous. Germline CDR1 is SGHRS and CDR2 is YFSETQ. The CDR3 has 15 residues. Trimming removed 3 bases at V and 0 bases at J, with 7 bases between. This CDR3 is CASSSFGSGANVLTF. CDR3 bases: TGCGCCAGCAGCTCCTTTGGCTCTGGGGCCAACGTCCTGACTTTC.

This rearrangement joins TRBV25-1 to TRBJ2-2; D gene ambiguous. Germline assignment: CDR1 MGHDK and CDR2 SYGVNS. V was clipped by 8 bases and J by 3 bases, with 7 bases between them. The CDR3 totals 12 residues. CDR3 DNA sequence: TGTGCCAGCGGATATTACACCGGGGAGCTGTTTTTT. It translates to CASGYYTGELFF.

This chain uses TRBV29-1 with TRBJ2-2; perhaps D is TRBD1 or TRBD2 (5 bases each). Trimming stripped 6 bases from V and 2 bases from J, with 13 bases between. Germline-derived CDR1 and CDR2 are SQVTM and ANQGSEA. The CDR3 extends over 14 amino acids. The CDR3 DNA reads TGCAGCGTGGGTAGGGACCTAAACACCGGGGAGCTGTTTTTT. It translates to CSVGRDLNTGELFF.

The chain is built from TRBV7-2 and TRBJ2-2; D uncertain. The germline CDR1 and CDR2 sequences are SGHTA and FQGNSA. Trimming pared 1 base from V and 5 bases from J, leaving 11 bases between. CDR3 length equals 15 residues. The CDR3 loop is CASSLVLSVTGELFF. In nucleotides, the CDR3 is TGTGCCAGCAGCTTAGTATTATCAGTGACCGGGGAGCTGTTTTTT.

This clone appeared a single time. The chain has TRBV6-6 and TRBJ1-2; no clear D. There are 11 residues in the CDR3. CDR1 MNHNY and CDR2 SVGAGI come from the germline V gene (reference sequence). V was trimmed by 7 bases and J by 6 bases, leaving 9 bases between them. The CDR3: CASTWAHGYTF. CDR3 bases: TGTGCCAGCACCTGGGCTCATGGCTACACCTTC.

This sequence joins TRBV5-1 and TRBJ1-2; no clear D. V was shortened by 0 bases and J by 7 bases, with 16 bases between the two germline ends. CDR3 length: 15 residues. Germline CDR1 reads SGHRS; CDR2 reads YFSETQ. The CDR3, as DNA: TGCGCCAGCAGCTTGGGAATGGACCTGCAGAGTGGCTACACCTTC. It encodes CASSLGMDLQSGYTF.

This rearrangement joins TRBV25-1 to TRBJ2-7, with TRBD1 matching 11 bases. Per germline, CDR1 MGHDK and CDR2 SYGVNS. The CDR3 length is 16 residues. With V trimmed by 6 bases and J by 0 bases, 7 bases remained unmatched. The CDR3 spells CASSPQGQGDSYEQYF. The CDR3 DNA reads TGTGCCAGCAGCCCTCAGGGACAGGGGGACTCCTACGAGCAGTACTTC.

This clone has a single count. The chain links TRBV5-1 to TRBJ2-2; 11 bases match TRBD2. The germline V gene encodes CDR1 SGHRS and CDR2 YFSETQ. V lost 3 bases, J lost 4 bases, and 5 bases stayed unmatched. This CDR3 has 16 residues. This chain's CDR3 is CASSYLAGGSTGELFF. The CDR3 bases are TGCGCCAGCAGCTATTTAGCGGGAGGGTCCACCGGGGAGCTGTTTTTT.

This chain joins TRBV18 and TRBJ1-1; D ambiguous. From germline, CDR1 is KGHSH and CDR2 LQKENI. V gave up 3 bases and J gave up 1 base, with 12 bases separating them. This CDR3 is 15 amino acids long. The CDR3 reads CASSPGGGSNTEAFF. The CDR3 nucleotides read TGTGCCAGCTCACCGGGTGGAGGTTCGAACACTGAAGCTTTCTTT.

V usage is TRBV6-5 and J usage is TRBJ1-5; D is unresolved. CDR1 MNHEY and CDR2 SVGAGI come from the germline V gene. The CDR3 is made up of 15 amino acids. Trimming took 0 bases from V and 3 from J, leaving 9 bases between them. CDR3 in amino acids: CASSYSSAYNQPQHF. The CDR3 nucleotides read TGTGCCAGCAGTTACTCGTCCGCCTACAATCAGCCCCAGCATTTT.

The rearrangement uses TRBV11-2 and TRBJ2-7; D is perhaps TRBD2 (6 bases). Trimming removed 5 bases at V and 0 bases at J, with 14 bases between. The CDR3 contains 15 residues. Looked up from germline, CDR1 is SGHAT and CDR2 is FQNNGV. CDR3 sequence: CASSIRLDNSYEQYF. The CDR3 nucleotides are TGTGCCAGCAGCATCCGACTAGACAACTCCTACGAGCAGTACTTC.

V and J are TRBV2 and TRBJ1-1, with D possibly being TRBD1 (6 bases). The germline V gene has CDR1 SNHLY and CDR2 FYNNEI. Trimming cost V 5 bases and J 1 base, with 11 bases left between them. There are 14 residues in the CDR3. The CDR3 region has the DNA TGTGCCAGCAGTACACAGGGTGGGAACACTGAAGCTTTCTTT. This encodes CASSTQGGNTEAFF.

The rearrangement links TRBV19 to TRBJ1-5; 7 bases align to TRBD1. CDR3 length equals 14 residues. The trim removed 3 bases at V and 4 bases at J, leaving 3 bases unmatched. Looked up from germline, CDR1 is LNHDA and CDR2 is SQIVND (reference sequence). CDR3 in amino acids: CASSMTGPNQPQHF. The CDR3 DNA is TGTGCCAGTAGTATGACAGGGCCTAATCAGCCCCAGCATTTT.

The chain has TRBV6-1 and TRBJ1-5; 7 bases are shared with TRBD1. Germline CDR1 is MNHNS and CDR2 is SASEGT. The CDR3 length is 14 residues. Germline trimming cut 6 bases from V and 0 bases from J; bases unmatched to any gene: 2. CDR3 residues: CASRGTASNQPQHF. The CDR3 nucleotides are TGTGCCAGCAGGGGGACAGCTAGCAATCAGCCCCAGCATTTT.

Concerning this clone itself: Other DNA sequences from this sample encode an identical CDR3 as well. In DNA form, the CDR3 reads TGTGCCAGCAGCTTAGACAGGGTAGGGAATGAGCAGTTCTTC. Translation: CASSLDRVGNEQFF. V gene TRBV7-2 combines with J gene TRBJ2-1; TRBD1 might be the D (6 bases). The length of the CDR3 is 14 residues. Between the trimmed V and J ends, which lost 1 base and 7 bases, there was a span of 11 bases. Germline V gene sequence: CDR1 SGHTA, CDR2 FQGNSA.

The chain combines TRBV5-1 with TRBJ2-1; 8 bases line up with TRBD2. This CDR3 has 16 residues. With 5 bases clipped from V and 4 bases from J, the junction kept 11 bases outside the gene matches. CDR1 and CDR2 from the germline V gene are SGHRS and YFSETQ. The CDR3 region has the DNA TGCGCCAGCAGTCTGGCCGGGGGGGCCCTTTACAATGAGCAGTTCTTC. This gives the protein CASSLAGGALYNEQFF. Complete variable domain (other parts from reference TRBV5-1 and TRBJ2-1): KAGVTQTPRYLIKTRGQQVTLSCSPISGHRSVSWYQQTPGQGLQFLFEYFSETQRNKGNFPGRFSGRQFSNSRSEMNVSTLELGDSALYLCASSLAGGALYNEQFFGPGTRLTVL.

This chain links TRBV5-8 with TRBJ2-1; 9 bases agree with TRBD2. Trimming removed 3 bases from V and 12 bases from J; junction bases left unmatched: 4. The CDR3 covers 12 residues. Germline V gene lookup returns CDR1 SGHTS and CDR2 YDEGEE. CDR3 bases: TGTGCCAGCAGCTCCGGGACTAGCATGCAGTTCTTC. Translated: CASSSGTSMQFF.

The chain carries TRBV10-2 and TRBJ2-5; TRBD1 matches at 8 bases. CDR1 is WSHSY and CDR2 is SAAADI in the germline V gene. Trimming took 1 base from V and 1 from J; bases not matched to a gene: 2. The CDR3 has 15 residues. The CDR3 reads CASSELGQAQETQYF. The CDR3, as DNA: TGCGCCAGCAGTGAGTTGGGACAGGCCCAAGAGACCCAGTACTTC.

This clone was found once. The rearrangement links TRBV9 to TRBJ2-7, with D perhaps TRBD2 (5 bases). The germline gives CDR1 SGDLS, CDR2 YYNGEE. The CDR3 spans 15 residues. V was cut by 4 bases and J by 1 base, with 15 bases left in between. The CDR3 reads CASSLEPDSSYEQYF. Written as DNA, the CDR3 is TGTGCCAGCAGCCTCGAGCCGGACTCTTCCTACGAGCAGTACTTC. Variable domain in full (rest from reference TRBV9 and TRBJ2-7): DSGVTQTPKHLITATGQRVTLRCSPRSGDLSVYWYQQSLDQGLQFLIQYYNGEERAKGNILERFSAQQFPDLHSELNLSSLELGDSALYFCASSLEPDSSYEQYFGPGTRLTVT.

J is TRBJ2-7 and V is TRBV7-7; possible D gene TRBD1, 6 bases. The CDR3 totals 14 residues. V was pared by 6 bases and J by 3 bases, with 15 bases between. The germline CDR1 and CDR2 sequences are SSHAT and FNYEAQ (reference sequence). CDR3 DNA: TGTGCCAGCAGTCCGGGACACCTAAACTACGAGCAGTACTTC. Its translation: CASSPGHLNYEQYF. The full variable domain, its missing parts supplied by reference TRBV7-7 and TRBJ2-7, is GAGVSQSPRYKVTKRGQDVTLRCDPISSHATLYWYQQALGQGPEFLTYFNYEAQPDKSGLPSDRFSAERPEGSISTLTIQRTEQRDSAMYRCASSPGHLNYEQYFGPGTRLTVT.

The chain couples TRBV6-6 to TRBJ2-7; D is perhaps TRBD1 or TRBD2 (5 bases each). The V and J ends lost 2 bases and 3 bases respectively, with 11 bases between them. In germline, CDR1 is MNHNY, CDR2 SVGAGI (reference sequence). The CDR3 contains 14 residues. CDR3 sequence (DNA): TGTGCCAGCAGTTACCGGGACCGTAACTACGAGCAGTACTTC. Translating it yields CASSYRDRNYEQYF.

The rearrangement joins TRBV28 to TRBJ1-6; 9 nucleotides match TRBD1. With 10 bases clipped from V and 9 bases from J, the junction kept 13 bases outside the gene matches. CDR1 MDHEN and CDR2 SYDVKM come from the germline V gene. The CDR3 has 15 residues. CDR3 loop: CAIPGSTGGASPLHF. CDR3 sequence (DNA): TGTGCCATCCCAGGGTCGACAGGGGGGGCTTCACCCCTCCACTTT.

In this sample, this clone turned up once. This rearrangement joins TRBV19 to TRBJ1-5; D unresolved. Germline CDR1 reads LNHDA; CDR2 reads SQIVND (reference sequence). V lost 5 bases and J 4 bases, leaving 9 bases between the germline ends. The CDR3 runs 13 residues. CDR3 coding DNA: TGTGCCAGTAGTCACGATTTTAATCAGCCCCAGCATTTT. This translates into CASSHDFNQPQHF.

The chain combines TRBV5-1 with TRBJ2-5, with D perhaps TRBD2 (6 bases). This CDR3 has 15 amino acids. Trimming stripped 4 bases from V and 1 base from J, with 14 bases between. The germline CDR1 and CDR2 sequences are SGHRS and YFSETQ. The CDR3 DNA is TGCGCCAGCAGCGCTTCGGAGGGTGTCCAAGAGACCCAGTACTTC. Its protein product is CASSASEGVQETQYF.

The rearrangement uses TRBV5-1 and TRBJ1-2, with TRBD1 identical over 7 bases. Germline lookup yields CDR1 SGHRS and CDR2 YFSETQ. Trimming at V came to 0 bases and at J to 8 bases, leaving 7 bases not matched to a gene. This CDR3 contains 14 residues. The chain's CDR3 is CASSLAGRGAGYTF. CDR3 nucleotide sequence: TGCGCCAGCAGCTTGGCGGGCAGGGGGGCGGGCTACACCTTC.

This rearrangement joins TRBV14 to TRBJ1-4, with D tentatively TRBD1 (6 bases). V was trimmed by 4 bases and J by 9 bases, leaving 12 bases between them. Germline V lookup: CDR1 SGHDN, CDR2 FVKESK. The CDR3 covers 13 residues. The CDR3 nucleotides read TGTGCCAGCAGCCTTGGACAGAGTCAAAAACTGTTTTTT. Translation gives CASSLGQSQKLFF.